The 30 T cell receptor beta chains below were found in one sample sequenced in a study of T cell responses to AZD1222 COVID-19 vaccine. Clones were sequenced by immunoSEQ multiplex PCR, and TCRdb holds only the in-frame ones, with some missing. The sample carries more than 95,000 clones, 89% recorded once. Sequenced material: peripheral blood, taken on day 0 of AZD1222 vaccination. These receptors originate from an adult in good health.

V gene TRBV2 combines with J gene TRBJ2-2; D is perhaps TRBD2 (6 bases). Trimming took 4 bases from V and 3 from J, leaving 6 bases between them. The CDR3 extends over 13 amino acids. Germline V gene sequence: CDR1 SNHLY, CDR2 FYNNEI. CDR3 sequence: CASSAGDTGELFF. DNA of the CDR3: TGTGCCAGCAGTGCGGGGGACACCGGGGAGCTGTTTTTT.

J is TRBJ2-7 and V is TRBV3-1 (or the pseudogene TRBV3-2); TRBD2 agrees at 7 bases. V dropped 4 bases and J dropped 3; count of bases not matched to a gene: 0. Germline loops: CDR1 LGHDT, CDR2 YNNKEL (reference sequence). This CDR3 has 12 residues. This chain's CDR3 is CASSRGGYEQYF. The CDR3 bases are TGTGCCAGCAGCCGGGGGGGCTACGAGCAGTACTTC.

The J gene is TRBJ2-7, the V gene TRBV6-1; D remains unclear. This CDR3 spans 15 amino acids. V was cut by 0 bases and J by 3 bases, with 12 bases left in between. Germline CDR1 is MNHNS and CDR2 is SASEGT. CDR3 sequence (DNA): TGTGCCAGCAGTGAAGCGTACAGCGAGGACTACGAGCAGTACTTC. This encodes CASSEAYSEDYEQYF.

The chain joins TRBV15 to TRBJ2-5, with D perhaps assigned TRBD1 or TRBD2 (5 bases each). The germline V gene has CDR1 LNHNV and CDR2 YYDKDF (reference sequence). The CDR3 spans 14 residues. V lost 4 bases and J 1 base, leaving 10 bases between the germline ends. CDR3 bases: TGTGCCACCAGCACTCGGGACCTCCAAGAGACCCAGTACTTC. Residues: CATSTRDLQETQYF.

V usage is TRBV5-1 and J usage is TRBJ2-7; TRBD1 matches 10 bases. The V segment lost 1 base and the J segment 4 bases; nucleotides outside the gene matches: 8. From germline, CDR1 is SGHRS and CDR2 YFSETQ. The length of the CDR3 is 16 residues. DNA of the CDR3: TGCGCCAGCAGCTTGAGGTGGGACAGGGGAGATTACGAGCAGTACTTC. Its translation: CASSLRWDRGDYEQYF.

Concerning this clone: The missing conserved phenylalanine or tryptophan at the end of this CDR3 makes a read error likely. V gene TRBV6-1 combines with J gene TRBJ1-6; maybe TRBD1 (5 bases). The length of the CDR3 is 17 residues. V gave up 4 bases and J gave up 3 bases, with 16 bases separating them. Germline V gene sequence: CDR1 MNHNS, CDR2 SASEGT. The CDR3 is CASSGDRIRVYNSPLHL. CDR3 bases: TGTGCCAGCAGTGGGGACCGAATTAGAGTCTATAATTCACCCCTCCACCTT.

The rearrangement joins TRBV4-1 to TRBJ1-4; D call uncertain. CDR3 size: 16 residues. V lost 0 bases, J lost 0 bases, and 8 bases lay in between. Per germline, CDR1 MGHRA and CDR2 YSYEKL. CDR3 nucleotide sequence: TGCGCCAGCAGCCAAGATGAGGGTTCAACTAATGAAAAACTGTTTTTT. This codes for CASSQDEGSTNEKLFF.

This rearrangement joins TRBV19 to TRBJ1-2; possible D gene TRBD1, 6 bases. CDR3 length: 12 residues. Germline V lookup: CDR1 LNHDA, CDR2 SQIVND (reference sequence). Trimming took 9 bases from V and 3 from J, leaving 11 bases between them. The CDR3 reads CASVEGDYGYTF. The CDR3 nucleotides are TGTGCCAGCGTCGAGGGGGACTATGGCTACACCTTC.

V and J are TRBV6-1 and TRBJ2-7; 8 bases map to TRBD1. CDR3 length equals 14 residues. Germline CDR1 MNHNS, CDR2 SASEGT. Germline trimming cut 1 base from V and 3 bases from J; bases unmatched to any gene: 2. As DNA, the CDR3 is TGTGCCAGCAGTGAAGGACAGGGGTTCTACGAGCAGTACTTC. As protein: CASSEGQGFYEQYF.

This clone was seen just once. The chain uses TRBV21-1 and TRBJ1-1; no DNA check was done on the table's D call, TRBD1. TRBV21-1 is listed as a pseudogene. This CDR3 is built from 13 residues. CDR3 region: CATRGAANTEAFF. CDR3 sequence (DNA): TGTGCCACCAGGGGGGCGGCGAACACTGAAGCTTTCTTT.

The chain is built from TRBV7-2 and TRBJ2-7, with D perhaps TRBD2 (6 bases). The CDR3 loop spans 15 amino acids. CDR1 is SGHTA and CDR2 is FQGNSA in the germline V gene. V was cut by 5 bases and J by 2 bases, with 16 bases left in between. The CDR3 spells CASSRSGGIPYEQYF. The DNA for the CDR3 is TGTGCCAGCAGCCGCAGTGGGGGGATTCCCTACGAGCAGTACTTC. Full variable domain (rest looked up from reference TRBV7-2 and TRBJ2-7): GAGVSQSPSNKVTEKGKDVELRCDPISGHTALYWYRQSLGQGLEFLIYFQGNSAPDKSGLPSDRFSAERTGGSVSTLTIQRTQQEDSAVYLCASSRSGGIPYEQYFGPGTRLTVT.

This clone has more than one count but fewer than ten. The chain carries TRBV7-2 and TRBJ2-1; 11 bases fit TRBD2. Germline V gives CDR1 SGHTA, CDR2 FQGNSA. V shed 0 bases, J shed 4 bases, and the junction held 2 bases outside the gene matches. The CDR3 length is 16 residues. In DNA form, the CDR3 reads TGTGCCAGCAGCTTAGCCTCTAGCGGGGGGTACAATGAGCAGTTCTTC. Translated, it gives CASSLASSGGYNEQFF.

The CDR3 DNA follows: TGTGCCAGGGAGGGGCCCAGCTCCTACGAGCAGTACTTC. Its translation is CAREGPSSYEQYF. The chain couples TRBV12-3 or TRBV12-4 to TRBJ2-7, with D perhaps TRBD2 (6 bases). This CDR3 comprises 13 residues. The V gene lost 9 bases and the J gene lost 0 bases, with 12 bases spanning the gap.

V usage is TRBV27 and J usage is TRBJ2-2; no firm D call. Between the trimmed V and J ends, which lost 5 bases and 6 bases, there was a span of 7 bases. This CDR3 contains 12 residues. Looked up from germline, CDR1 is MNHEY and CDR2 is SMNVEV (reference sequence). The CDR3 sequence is CASSLTAGELFF. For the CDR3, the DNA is TGTGCCAGCAGTCTCACCGCCGGGGAGCTGTTTTTT.

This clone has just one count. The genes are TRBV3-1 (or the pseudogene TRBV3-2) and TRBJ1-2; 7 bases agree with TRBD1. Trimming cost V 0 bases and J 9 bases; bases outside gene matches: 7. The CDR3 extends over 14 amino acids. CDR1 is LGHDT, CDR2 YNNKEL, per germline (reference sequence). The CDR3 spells CASSQDQGGVSYTF. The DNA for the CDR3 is TGTGCCAGCAGCCAAGATCAGGGGGGTGTGAGCTACACCTTC.

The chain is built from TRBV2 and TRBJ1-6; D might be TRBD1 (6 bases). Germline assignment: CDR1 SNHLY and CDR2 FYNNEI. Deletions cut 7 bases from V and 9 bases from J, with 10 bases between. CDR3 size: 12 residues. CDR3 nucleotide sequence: TGTGCCAGCAAAGAACAGGGTTCACCCCTCCACTTT. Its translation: CASKEQGSPLHF.

The CDR3 DNA reads TGTGCCAGCAGTTTTGGACAGATCTATGGCTACACCTTC. Encoded protein: CASSFGQIYGYTF. The chain links TRBV12-3 or TRBV12-4 to TRBJ1-2; a weak D match, TRBD1 (6 bases). V was trimmed by 3 bases and J by 4 bases, leaving 9 bases between them. There are 13 residues in the CDR3.

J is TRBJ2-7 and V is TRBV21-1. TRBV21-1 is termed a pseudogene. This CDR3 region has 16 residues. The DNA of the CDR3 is TGTGCCAGCAGCAAAGCGCTTTTCAGGTTGGGGAACGAGCAGTACTTC. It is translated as CASSKALFRLGNEQYF.

CDR3 DNA sequence: TGTGCCAGCAGCCAAGCTAGCTCCACAGATACGCAGTATTTT. This gives the protein CASSQASSTDTQYF. The genes are TRBV4-2 and TRBJ2-3, with a possible D match to TRBD2 (5 bases). This CDR3 spans 14 amino acids. CDR1 LGHNA and CDR2 YNFKEQ come from the germline V gene. Trimming took off 1 base at V and 2 bases at J, with 7 bases between the two ends.

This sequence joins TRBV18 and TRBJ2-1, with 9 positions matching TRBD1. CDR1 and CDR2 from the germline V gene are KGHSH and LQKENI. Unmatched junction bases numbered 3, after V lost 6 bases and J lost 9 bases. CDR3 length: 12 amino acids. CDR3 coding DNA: TGTGCCAGCTCTACACAGGGGGCTGAGCAGTTCTTC. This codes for CASSTQGAEQFF.

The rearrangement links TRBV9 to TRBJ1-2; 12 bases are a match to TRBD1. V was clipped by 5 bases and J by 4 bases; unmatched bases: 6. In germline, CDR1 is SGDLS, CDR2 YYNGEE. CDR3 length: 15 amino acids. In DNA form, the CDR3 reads TGTGCCAGCAGTATTGGGACAGGGGGCTTCTATGGCTACACCTTC. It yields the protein CASSIGTGGFYGYTF.

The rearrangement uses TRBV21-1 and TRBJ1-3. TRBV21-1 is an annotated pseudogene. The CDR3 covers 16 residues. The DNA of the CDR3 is TGTGCCAGCAGCAAAGGGAGGCGCCACGCCGGAAACACCATATATTTT. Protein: CASSKGRRHAGNTIYF.

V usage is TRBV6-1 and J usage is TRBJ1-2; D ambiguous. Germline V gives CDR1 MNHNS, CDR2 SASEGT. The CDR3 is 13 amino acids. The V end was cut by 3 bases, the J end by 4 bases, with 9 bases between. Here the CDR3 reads CASSEPSGYGYTF. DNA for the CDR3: TGTGCCAGCAGTGAGCCGAGTGGCTATGGCTACACCTTC.

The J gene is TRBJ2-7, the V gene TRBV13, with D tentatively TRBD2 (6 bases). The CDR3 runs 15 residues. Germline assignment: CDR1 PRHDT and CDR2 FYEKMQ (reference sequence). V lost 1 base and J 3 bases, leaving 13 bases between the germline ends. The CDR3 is CASSLVPTSFYEQYF. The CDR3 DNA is TGTGCCAGCAGCTTAGTTCCGACTAGTTTCTACGAGCAGTACTTC.

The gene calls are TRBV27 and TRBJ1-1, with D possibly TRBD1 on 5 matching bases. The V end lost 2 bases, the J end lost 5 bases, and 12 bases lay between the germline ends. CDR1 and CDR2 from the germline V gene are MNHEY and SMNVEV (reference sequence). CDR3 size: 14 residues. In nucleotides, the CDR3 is TGTGCCAGCAGTTTAGCCCCAGGGCGAACTGAAGCTTTCTTT. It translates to CASSLAPGRTEAFF.

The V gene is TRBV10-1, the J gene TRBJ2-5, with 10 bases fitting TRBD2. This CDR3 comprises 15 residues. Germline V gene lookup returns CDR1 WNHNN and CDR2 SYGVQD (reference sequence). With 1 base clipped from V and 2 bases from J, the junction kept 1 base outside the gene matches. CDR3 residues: CASSELTSGQETQYF. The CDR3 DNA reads TGCGCCAGCAGTGAGTTGACTAGCGGGCAAGAGACCCAGTACTTC.

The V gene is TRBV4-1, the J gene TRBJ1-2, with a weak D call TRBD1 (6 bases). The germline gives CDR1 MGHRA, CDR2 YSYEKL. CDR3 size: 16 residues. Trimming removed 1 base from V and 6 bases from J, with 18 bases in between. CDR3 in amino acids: CASSQVSGAIGDGYTF. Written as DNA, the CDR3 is TGCGCCAGCAGCCAAGTTTCAGGGGCCATCGGAGATGGCTACACCTTC.

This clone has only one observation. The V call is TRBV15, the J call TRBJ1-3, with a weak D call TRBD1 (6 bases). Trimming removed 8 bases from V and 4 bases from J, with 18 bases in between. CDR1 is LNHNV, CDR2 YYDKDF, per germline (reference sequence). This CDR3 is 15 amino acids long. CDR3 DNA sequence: TGTGCCACCCCTCTGGGGGGCGCGGGGGGAAACACCATATATTTT. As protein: CATPLGGAGGNTIYF.

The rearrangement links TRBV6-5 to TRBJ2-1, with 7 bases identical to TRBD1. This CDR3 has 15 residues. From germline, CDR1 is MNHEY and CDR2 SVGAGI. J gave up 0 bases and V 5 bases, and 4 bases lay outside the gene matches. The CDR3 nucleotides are TGTGCCAGCAGTCTGACAGGGACCTCCTACAATGAGCAGTTCTTC. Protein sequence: CASSLTGTSYNEQFF.

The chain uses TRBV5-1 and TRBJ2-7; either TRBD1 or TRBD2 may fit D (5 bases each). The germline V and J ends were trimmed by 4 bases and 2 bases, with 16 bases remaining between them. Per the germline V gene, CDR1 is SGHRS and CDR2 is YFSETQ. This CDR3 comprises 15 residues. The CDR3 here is CASSHTSGGTYEQYF. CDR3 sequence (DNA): TGCGCCAGCAGCCACACTAGTGGGGGAACCTACGAGCAGTACTTC.